These 16 T cell receptor beta chains originate from one sample sequenced in a study of T cell responses to AZD1222 COVID-19 vaccine. Data came from immunoSEQ multiplex PCR; TCRdb stores just in-frame clones and leaves some out. The sample holds some 110,000 clones, 82% seen once. This sample comprised peripheral blood, obtained on day 0 of AZD1222 vaccination. These receptors came from an adult in good health.

The rearrangement joins TRBV4-3 to TRBJ1-4, with D possibly TRBD1 on 6 matching bases. V was clipped by 0 bases and J by 1 base, with 15 bases between them. The CDR3 loop spans 18 amino acids. The germline gives CDR1 LGHNA, CDR2 YSLEER. CDR3 sequence (DNA): TGCGCCAGCAGCCAAGATAGGGGGGGGCGCGGAACTAATGAAAAACTGTTTTTT. Its translation is CASSQDRGGRGTNEKLFF.

V gene TRBV5-6 combines with J gene TRBJ1-1; weak D call: TRBD1 (6 bases). This CDR3 contains 16 residues. Trimming left V 4 bases short and J 0 bases short, with 16 bases between. CDR1 is SGHDT, CDR2 YYEEEE, per germline. CDR3 sequence: CASSPGWGGMNTEAFF. Here the CDR3 DNA reads TGTGCCAGCAGCCCCGGGTGGGGGGGCATGAACACTGAAGCTTTCTTT. The full variable domain, completed using reference TRBV5-6 and TRBJ1-1, is DAGVTQSPTHLIKTRGQQVTLRCSPKSGHDTVSWYQQALGQGPQFIFQYYEEEERQRGNFPDRFSGHQFPNYSSELNVNALLLGDSALYLCASSPGWGGMNTEAFFGQGTRLTVV.

V and J are TRBV23-1 and TRBJ2-7, with D maybe TRBD1 (6 bases). TRBV23-1 is given ORF status, its function remaining uncertain. Between the trimmed V and J ends, which lost 11 bases and 0 bases, there was a span of 14 bases. The CDR3 totals 13 residues. DNA of the CDR3: TGCGCCTGGGGGCACCGGGCCTCCTACGAGCAGTACTTC. Amino acid sequence: CAWGHRASYEQYF.

This chain connects TRBV2 to TRBJ1-5; TRBD1 matches at 9 bases. Per germline, CDR1 SNHLY and CDR2 FYNNEI. With V trimmed by 4 bases and J by 6 bases, 1 base remained unmatched. CDR3 length: 13 residues. The CDR3 reads CASSGTGVQPQHF. DNA of the CDR3: TGTGCCAGCAGTGGGACAGGGGTTCAGCCCCAGCATTTT.

The V gene is TRBV27, the J gene TRBJ2-7, with a weak D call TRBD1 (6 bases). V shed 8 bases and J shed 3 bases, with 14 bases lying between them. The CDR3 consists of 13 residues. Germline V lookup: CDR1 MNHEY, CDR2 SMNVEV (reference sequence). The CDR3 DNA reads as TGTGCCAGCGCCAGGGGCCCGAACTACGAGCAGTACTTC. Translating it yields CASARGPNYEQYF.

The CDR3 spells CAWTTGPGNTIYF. Here the CDR3 DNA reads TGTGCCTGGACCACAGGGCCCGGAAACACCATATATTTT. The chain uses TRBV30 and TRBJ1-3; maybe TRBD1 (6 bases). Per germline, CDR1 GTSNPN and CDR2 SVGIG (reference sequence). The CDR3 is 13 residues long. The V gene lost 4 bases and the J gene lost 4 bases, with 11 bases spanning the gap. The full variable domain, in which reference TRBV30 and TRBJ1-3 provide the parts outside the CDR3, is SQTIHQWPATLVQPVGSPLSLECTVEGTSNPNLYWYRQAAGRGLQLLFYSVGIGQISSEVPQNLSASRPQDRQFILSSKKLLLSDSGFYLCAWTTGPGNTIYFGEGSWLTVV.

The chain recombines TRBV3-1 (or the pseudogene TRBV3-2) with TRBJ2-7, with 11 positions matching TRBD2. The CDR3 runs 14 residues. The germline V gene encodes CDR1 LGHDT and CDR2 YNNKEL (reference sequence). The V and J ends lost 4 bases and 2 bases, in that order; junction bases with no gene match: 1. In DNA, the CDR3 is TGTGCCAGCAGCCTACTAGCGGGGGCCTACGAGCAGTACTTC. Translation gives CASSLLAGAYEQYF.

This sequence joins TRBV6-5 and TRBJ1-1; 8 nucleotides align to TRBD1. The germline V gene encodes CDR1 MNHEY and CDR2 SVGAGI. This CDR3 is built from 15 residues. V shed 7 bases, J shed 0 bases, and the junction held 7 bases outside the gene matches. CDR3 DNA: TGTGCCAGCACGCGGGACAGGTATATGAACACTGAAGCTTTCTTT. Its protein product is CASTRDRYMNTEAFF.

The chain recombines TRBV3-1 (or the pseudogene TRBV3-2) with TRBJ2-1; a weak D match, TRBD2 (6 bases). Germline assignment: CDR1 LGHDT and CDR2 YNNKEL (reference sequence). This CDR3 has 17 amino acids. The V end was cut by 3 bases, the J end by 7 bases, with 22 bases between. The chain's CDR3 is CASSHGPPLASRNEQFF. CDR3 in DNA: TGTGCCAGCAGCCACGGCCCGCCCCTAGCGTCCAGGAATGAGCAGTTCTTC.

This rearrangement joins TRBV6-2 or TRBV6-3 to TRBJ1-2, with 10 nucleotides matching TRBD1. Germline trimming cut 6 bases from V and 7 bases from J; bases unmatched to any gene: 8. This CDR3 region has 14 residues. The germline gives CDR1 MNHEY, CDR2 SVGEGT. CDR3 residues: CASSMPGQGFGYTF. As DNA, the CDR3 is TGTGCCAGCAGCATGCCGGGACAGGGGTTTGGCTACACCTTC.

This clone showed up just a few times. The chain uses TRBV5-8 and TRBJ2-5, with 9 nucleotides matching TRBD2. Per the germline V gene, CDR1 is SGHTS and CDR2 is YDEGEE. The CDR3 contains 15 residues. V was clipped by 4 bases and J by 2 bases; unmatched bases: 6. The CDR3 here is CASSRPSGGQETQYF. The CDR3 DNA is TGTGCCAGCAGCCGCCCGAGCGGGGGGCAAGAGACCCAGTACTTC. The entire variable domain, with the rest obtained from reference TRBV5-8 and TRBJ2-5, is as follows: EAGVTQSPTHLIKTRGQQATLRCSPISGHTSVYWYQQALGLGLQFLLWYDEGEERNRGNFPPRFSGRQFPNYSSELNVNALELEDSALYLCASSRPSGGQETQYFGPGTRLLVL.

The rearrangement uses TRBV25-1 and TRBJ1-2, with D maybe TRBD1 (5 bases). There are 13 residues in the CDR3. Trimming took 5 bases from V and 3 from J, leaving 10 bases between them. CDR1 is MGHDK and CDR2 is SYGVNS in the germline V gene. CDR3 sequence: CASSRDGYYGYTF. The CDR3 DNA sequence: TGTGCCAGCAGTAGGGACGGCTACTATGGCTACACCTTC.

The V gene is TRBV4-2, the J gene TRBJ2-2; 12 nucleotides line up with TRBD2. The length of the CDR3 is 19 residues. Trimming cost V 4 bases and J 3 bases; bases outside gene matches: 12. Germline CDR1 reads LGHNA; CDR2 reads YNFKEQ. The CDR3 DNA follows: TGTGCCAGCAGCCCGGGGGTACTAGCGGGGGGCCGGGACACCGGGGAGCTGTTTTTT. Translation: CASSPGVLAGGRDTGELFF.

The sample holds a few counts of this clone. This rearrangement joins TRBV4-1 to TRBJ2-3, with D tentatively TRBD1 (5 bases). Germline CDR1 MGHRA, CDR2 YSYEKL. The CDR3 loop spans 16 amino acids. Deletions cut 0 bases from V and 4 bases from J, with 14 bases between. The CDR3 region is CASSQESAGLADTQYF. The CDR3 coding sequence is TGCGCCAGCAGCCAAGAAAGTGCAGGGTTGGCAGATACGCAGTATTTT.

The J gene is TRBJ2-3, the V gene TRBV19; 13 bases align to TRBD2. Germline assignment: CDR1 LNHDA and CDR2 SQIVND (reference sequence). The V segment lost 7 bases and the J segment 1 base; nucleotides outside the gene matches: 5. The CDR3 is made up of 16 amino acids. Here the CDR3 reads CASTRLAGGRTDTQYF. Written as DNA, the CDR3 is TGTGCCAGTACTCGACTAGCGGGGGGCCGCACAGATACGCAGTATTTT. Together with reference TRBV19 and TRBJ2-3, the CDR3 gives the full variable domain: DGGITQSPKYLFRKEGQNVTLSCEQNLNHDAMYWYRQDPGQGLRLIYYSQIVNDFQKGDIAEGYSVSREKKESFPLTVTSAQKNPTAFYLCASTRLAGGRTDTQYFGPGTRLTVL.

CDR3: CASSRLSGGATSDTQYF. The CDR3 DNA follows: TGCGCCAGCAGCCGACTTAGCGGGGGGGCCACGTCCGATACGCAGTATTTT. The chain joins TRBV4-3 to TRBJ2-3; TRBD2 aligns across 11 bases. CDR1 is LGHNA and CDR2 is YSLEER in the germline V gene. The CDR3 is 17 amino acids. V dropped 4 bases and J dropped 6; count of bases not matched to a gene: 12.